This paragraph covers one TCR beta chain sequence. This record belongs to a study of T cells in Graves' hyperthyroidism and ophthalmopathy. The CDR3 contains 15 residues. CDR1 is LNHNV, CDR2 YYDKDF, per germline (reference sequence). Trimming at V came to 3 bases and at J to 5 bases, leaving 8 bases not matched to a gene. The CDR3 regions of TCR beta were amplified from RNA transcripts. The primer set for the first-round RT-PCR of the TCR CDR3 was HTBI. TCRdb reprocessed the multiplex PCR reads with MiXCR, giving one entry per CDR3 protein. This sample carries about 510,000 distinct CDR3 sequences, approximately 48% of them seen once, and the ten largest clones take about two fifths.

This TCR derives from an adult woman with Graves' disease, either hyperthyroidism or ophthalmopathy (not recorded which). The sample comprised peripheral blood or thyroid tissue (not recorded which). This chain connects TRBV15 to TRBJ2-5; the match to TRBD1 covers 8 bases. The CDR3 protein is CATSSPDRARETQYF. DNA of the CDR3: TGTGCCACCAGCAGCCCGGACAGGGCTCGGGAGACCCAGTACTTC.